Shown below are 17 T cell receptor beta chains from a single sample sequenced in a study of cytomegalovirus exposure and HLA in healthy donors. The PCR was carried out with 60 Vbeta primers and 13 Jbeta primers. Assay: immunoSEQ multiplex PCR; the TCRdb copy retains only in-frame clones and omits some. The table has about 190,000 clones, roughly 80% seen once. The sequencing input was PBMCs. The receptors come from a woman between 18 and 30 years old in good health and CMV-seronegative.

This chain joins TRBV2 and TRBJ2-4; D might be TRBD2 (6 bases). The CDR3 is 16 amino acids. With 6 bases removed from V and 0 bases from J, the gap between germline ends came to 15 bases. In germline, CDR1 is SNHLY, CDR2 FYNNEI. The CDR3 DNA reads as TGTGCCAGCAGGGTCCCGGGGGATAGAGCCAAAAACATTCAGTACTTC. Amino acid sequence: CASRVPGDRAKNIQYF.

In this sample, this clone turned up a few times. The gene calls are TRBV27 and TRBJ1-2; D possibly corresponds to TRBD1 (6 bases). The germline CDR1 and CDR2 sequences are MNHEY and SMNVEV (reference sequence). This CDR3 is built from 15 residues. The V end was cut by 2 bases, the J end by 6 bases, with 16 bases between. CDR3 in DNA: TGTGCCAGCAGTTTAAACATCTGGGGGGGCGATGGCTACACCTTC. This encodes CASSLNIWGGDGYTF.

The chain carries TRBV4-1 and TRBJ2-1; 7 bases align to TRBD1. V lost 0 bases, J lost 1 base, and 6 bases stayed unmatched. This CDR3 comprises 17 residues. Germline V gives CDR1 MGHRA, CDR2 YSYEKL. The CDR3 is CASSQEITGQSYNEQFF. The CDR3, as DNA: TGCGCCAGCAGCCAAGAGATAACGGGACAGTCCTACAATGAGCAGTTCTTC.

Comments on this clone: Additional DNA sequences in this sample encode the identical CDR3. The chain joins TRBV5-1 to TRBJ2-7, with 8 positions matching TRBD1. The CDR3 is 13 amino acids. V was clipped by 4 bases and J by 4 bases; unmatched bases: 4. Germline assignment: CDR1 SGHRS and CDR2 YFSETQ. In DNA, the CDR3 is TGCGCCAGCAGCCCGGACAGGGCTTACGAGCAGTACTTC. Translation gives CASSPDRAYEQYF.

The chain employs TRBV12-5 and TRBJ2-1, with TRBD2 matching 14 bases. Germline values: CDR1 LGHNT, CDR2 FRNRAP. V trimming: 6 bases; J trimming: 7 bases; junction bases outside the gene matches: 5. The CDR3 covers 15 residues. The DNA for the CDR3 is TGTGCTAGTGGGGCCGGGACTAGCGGGAGAAATGAGCAGTTCTTC. Translated, it gives CASGAGTSGRNEQFF.

CDR3 sequence reads: CASSRDGTGYGYTF. The DNA for the CDR3 is TGTGCCAGCAGCAGAGACGGGACAGGCTATGGCTACACCTTC. The chain couples TRBV9 to TRBJ1-2; 8 bases fit TRBD1. This CDR3 contains 14 residues. Germline CDR1 reads SGDLS; CDR2 reads YYNGEE. The ends lost 4 bases at V and 4 bases at J; junction bases unmatched: 6.

The chain joins TRBV19 to TRBJ1-5; TRBD1 agrees at 8 bases. V shed 3 bases, J shed 2 bases, and the junction held 9 bases outside the gene matches. This CDR3 has 17 amino acids. Germline V lookup: CDR1 LNHDA, CDR2 SQIVND (reference sequence). For the CDR3, the DNA is TGTGCCAGTAGTATCAAAACCCAGGGACAGGGCAATCAGCCCCAGCATTTT. This translates into CASSIKTQGQGNQPQHF. The variable domain in full, with the rest retrieved from reference TRBV19 and TRBJ1-5, is DGGITQSPKYLFRKEGQNVTLSCEQNLNHDAMYWYRQDPGQGLRLIYYSQIVNDFQKGDIAEGYSVSREKKESFPLTVTSAQKNPTAFYLCASSIKTQGQGNQPQHFGDGTRLSIL.

The genes are TRBV6-5 and TRBJ1-2, with a tentative D call TRBD1 (6 bases). In germline, CDR1 is MNHEY, CDR2 SVGAGI. This CDR3 is 11 amino acids long. Trimming pared 8 bases from V and 9 bases from J, leaving 13 bases between. The CDR3 loop reads CASGTMVRYTF. CDR3 nucleotide sequence: TGTGCCAGCGGGACAATGGTACGCTACACCTTC.

The chain links TRBV2 to TRBJ2-5, with 7 bases matching TRBD1. This CDR3 is 15 amino acids long. The germline V gene has CDR1 SNHLY and CDR2 FYNNEI. V shed 5 bases, J shed 3 bases, and the junction held 9 bases outside the gene matches. The CDR3 sequence is CASSFGDRTKETQYF. The CDR3 nucleotides are TGTGCCAGCAGTTTTGGGGACAGAACCAAAGAGACCCAGTACTTC.

The chain uses TRBV19 and TRBJ1-1; 9 nucleotides agree with TRBD1. Germline V lookup: CDR1 LNHDA, CDR2 SQIVND (reference sequence). The V and J ends lost 0 bases and 0 bases, in that order; junction bases with no gene match: 2. The CDR3 runs 16 residues. The CDR3 loop reads CASSIETGGVNTEAFF. The CDR3 bases are TGTGCCAGTAGTATAGAGACAGGGGGAGTGAACACTGAAGCTTTCTTT.

This clone was counted between two and nine times. This chain uses TRBV5-1 with TRBJ1-1, with TRBD1 identical over 7 bases. Germline loops: CDR1 SGHRS, CDR2 YFSETQ. The CDR3 is 14 amino acids. With 4 bases clipped from V and 2 bases from J, the junction kept 5 bases outside the gene matches. CDR3 DNA: TGCGCCAGCAGCCCGGGGACAGATAACACTGAAGCTTTCTTT. Its translation is CASSPGTDNTEAFF.

This clone was observed a handful of times. This rearrangement joins TRBV6-6 to TRBJ1-1; D is perhaps TRBD1 (5 bases). CDR3 size: 16 residues. Germline V gene lookup returns CDR1 MNHNY and CDR2 SVGAGI (reference sequence). V lost 2 bases and J 4 bases, leaving 17 bases between the germline ends. CDR3 in DNA: TGTGCCAGCAGTTACGGGGCAGGGCGGCATCTCACTGAAGCTTTCTTT. Protein: CASSYGAGRHLTEAFF.

This chain uses TRBV19 with TRBJ2-7, with a weak D call TRBD2 (6 bases). The ends were cut back, 5 bases at V and 0 bases at J, with 26 bases in the middle. This CDR3 spans 19 amino acids. The germline gives CDR1 LNHDA, CDR2 SQIVND (reference sequence). CDR3 in amino acids: CASSPRLFLIAASSYEQYF. As DNA, the CDR3 is TGTGCCAGTAGTCCCCGATTGTTCTTGATAGCGGCGAGCTCCTACGAGCAGTACTTC.

Comments on this clone: The junction does not match germline at one end; this may be a read error. V usage is TRBV7-9 and J usage is TRBJ1-6; no definite D call. The CDR3 has 12 amino acids. Germline V CDR1 and CDR2: SEHNR, FQNEAQ (reference sequence). The CDR3 is CSSSLVQSPLHF. The CDR3, as DNA: TGTTCCAGCAGCTTAGTTCAGTCACCCCTCCACTTT.

Points on this clone: The junction differs from germline at one of its ends, possibly a read error. This chain connects TRBV7-9 to TRBJ2-7; 8 nucleotides line up with TRBD1. The CDR3 runs 13 residues. Per the germline V gene, CDR1 is SEHNR and CDR2 is FQNEAQ (reference sequence). The CDR3 bases are TGTTCCAGCAGCTTAGCAGGGGGCAACGAGCAGTACTTC. Encoded protein: CSSSLAGGNEQYF. Full variable domain (outside the CDR3, taken from reference TRBV7-9 and TRBJ2-7): DTGVSQNPRHKITKRGQNVTFRCDPISEHNRLYWYRQTLGQGPEFLTYFQNEAQLEKSRLLSDRFSAERPKGSFSTLEIQRTEQGDSAMYLCSSSLAGGNEQYFGPGTRLTVT.

The genes are TRBV28 and TRBJ2-6, with D uncertain. CDR3 length: 17 residues. Germline V CDR1 and CDR2: MDHEN, SYDVKM. V shed 6 bases and J shed 0 bases, with 15 bases lying between them. In DNA, the CDR3 is TGTGCCAGCAGCGAACAGAGCTTCGTCTCTGGGGCCAACGTCCTGACTTTC. This translates into CASSEQSFVSGANVLTF.

This clone has a handful of counts. The chain combines TRBV11-3 with TRBJ2-1; 7 positions agree with TRBD1. CDR1 and CDR2 (germline): SGHNT, YENEEA. The CDR3 sequence is 13 residues long. V was pared by 3 bases and J by 9 bases, with 5 bases of the junction left unmatched. Written as DNA, the CDR3 is TGTGCCAGCAGCTTTACAGGGGACATTGAGCAGTTCTTC. This encodes CASSFTGDIEQFF.